The 8 T cell receptor beta chains listed next were all sequenced from one sample in a study of tumor and adjacent non-tumor tissue in lung cancer. TCRbeta libraries were built with three rounds of nested PCR, modified from ARM-PCR. TCRdb itself ran the multiplex PCR reads through MiXCR, one entry per CDR3 protein. In the table there are tens of thousands of distinct CDR3 sequences, around 59% of which are singletons. The template was RNA from unsorted bulk tissue. The normal lung tissue was taken more than 3 cm from the tumor edge. Sequencing was done on a sample of distant non-tumor lung tissue. Source of these receptors: a woman aged 70 to 79 with non-small cell lung cancer.

At least ten counts were recorded for this clonotype. The genes are TRBV28 and TRBJ1-1; 7 bases map to TRBD1. Germline assignment: CDR1 MDHEN and CDR2 SYDVKM. The CDR3 has 17 residues. Trimming cost V 6 bases and J 0 bases; bases outside gene matches: 13. CDR3 region: CASSPLKGAWMNTEAFF. As DNA, the CDR3 is TGTGCCAGCAGCCCTCTAAAGGGGGCCTGGATGAACACTGAAGCTTTCTTT.

At least ten counts were recorded for this clonotype. The chain combines TRBV6-5 with TRBJ1-2, with TRBD1 matching 10 bases. CDR3 length: 16 residues. V shed 4 bases, J shed 2 bases, and the junction held 7 bases outside the gene matches. Germline loops: CDR1 MNHEY, CDR2 SVGAGI. CDR3 nucleotides: TGTGCCAGCAGTTCCGGGACAGGGGTGTTAAACTATGGCTACACCTTC. As protein: CASSSGTGVLNYGYTF.

This clonotype was observed at least ten times. J is TRBJ2-5 and V is TRBV20-1, with D unclear. CDR1 DFQATT and CDR2 SNEGSKA come from the germline V gene (reference sequence). This CDR3 has 12 amino acids. V was cut by 5 bases and J by 1 base, with 8 bases left in between. CDR3 DNA sequence: TGCAGTGCTCTCGAGCTCCAAGAGACCCAGTACTTC. Amino acid sequence: CSALELQETQYF.

This clonotype came up a few times. A much larger clone lies a single base off, so this may be a read error. The V call is TRBV4-1, the J call TRBJ2-1, with TRBD1 identical over 10 bases. Germline CDR1 is MGHRA and CDR2 is YSYEKL. The CDR3 is 19 amino acids. CDR3 in DNA: TGCGCCAACAGCCCCCAGGGACAGGGGTCTTCTACCGCCTACAATGAGCAGTTCTTC. It is translated as CANSPQGQGSSTAYNEQFF.

The V call is TRBV29-1, the J call TRBJ1-4, with D possibly TRBD1 on 5 matching bases. V was shortened by 7 bases and J by 4 bases, with 28 bases between the two germline ends. CDR1 is SQVTM and CDR2 is ANQGSEA in the germline V gene. This CDR3 region has 18 residues. The DNA of the CDR3 is TGCAGCGCCCGGGTAGGGTCAGGGAGTGGTCGTTATAATGAAAAACTGTTTTTT. The encoded protein is CSARVGSGSGRYNEKLFF.

This clonotype was counted many times. The chain carries TRBV29-1 and TRBJ2-1, with TRBD1 identical over 11 bases. V was pared by 7 bases and J by 9 bases, with 11 bases of the junction left unmatched. Per germline, CDR1 SQVTM and CDR2 ANQGSEA. This CDR3 comprises 14 residues. CDR3 in amino acids: CSGSGTGGYGEQFF. The CDR3 bases are TGCAGCGGATCCGGGACAGGGGGATATGGTGAGCAGTTCTTC.

With respect to this clonotype: A much larger clone is a single base away; this may be a read error. The V call is TRBV6-6, the J call TRBJ2-7; no clear D gene. Germline values: CDR1 MNHNY, CDR2 SVGAGI (reference sequence). The CDR3 runs 15 residues. CDR3: CVSIPHRTGLGEQYF. The CDR3 DNA follows: TGTGTCAGCATCCCGCACCGCACGGGCCTCGGGGAGCAGTACTTC.

Concerning this clonotype itself: One junction end disagrees with the germline gene, perhaps due to a read error. The genes are TRBV7-9 and TRBJ2-1; 8 bases align to TRBD1. CDR1 SEHNR and CDR2 FQNEAQ come from the germline V gene (reference sequence). There are 16 residues in the CDR3. CDR3 loop: CANSLGPQGGFDEQFF. The CDR3 coding sequence is TGTGCCAACAGCTTAGGGCCACAGGGGGGATTCGATGAACAGTTCTTC.